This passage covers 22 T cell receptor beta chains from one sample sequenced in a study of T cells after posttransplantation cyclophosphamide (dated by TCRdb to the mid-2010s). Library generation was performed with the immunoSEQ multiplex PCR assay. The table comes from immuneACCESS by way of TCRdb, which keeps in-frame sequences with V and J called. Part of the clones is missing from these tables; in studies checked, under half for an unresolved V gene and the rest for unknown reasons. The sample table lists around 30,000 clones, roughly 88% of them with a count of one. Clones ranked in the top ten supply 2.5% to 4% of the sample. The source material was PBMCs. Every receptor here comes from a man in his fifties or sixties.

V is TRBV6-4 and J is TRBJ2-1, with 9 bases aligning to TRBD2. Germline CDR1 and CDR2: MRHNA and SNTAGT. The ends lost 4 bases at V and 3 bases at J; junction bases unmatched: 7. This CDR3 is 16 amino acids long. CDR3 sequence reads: CASSARREGNYNEQFF. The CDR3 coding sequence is TGTGCCAGCAGTGCTAGGCGGGAGGGAAACTACAATGAGCAGTTCTTC.

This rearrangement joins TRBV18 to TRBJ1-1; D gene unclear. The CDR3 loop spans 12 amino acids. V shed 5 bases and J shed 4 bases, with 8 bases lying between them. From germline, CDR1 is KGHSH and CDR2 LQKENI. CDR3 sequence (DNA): TGTGCCAGCTCAGGAGGTGGCACTGAAGCTTTCTTT. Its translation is CASSGGGTEAFF.

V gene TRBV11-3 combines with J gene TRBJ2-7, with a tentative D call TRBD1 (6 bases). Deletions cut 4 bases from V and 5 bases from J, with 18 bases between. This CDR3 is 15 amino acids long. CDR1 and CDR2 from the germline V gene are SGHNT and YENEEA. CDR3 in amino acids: CASSSNRVSGHEQYF. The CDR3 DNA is TGTGCCAGCAGCTCTAACAGGGTATCAGGCCACGAGCAGTACTTC.

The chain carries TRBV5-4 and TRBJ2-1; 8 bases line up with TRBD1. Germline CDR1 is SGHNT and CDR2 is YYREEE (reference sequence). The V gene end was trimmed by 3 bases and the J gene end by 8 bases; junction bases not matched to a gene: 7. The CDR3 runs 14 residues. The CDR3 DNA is TGTGCCAGCAGCTGGGACAGGTTTAGCGATGAGCAGTTCTTC. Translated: CASSWDRFSDEQFF.

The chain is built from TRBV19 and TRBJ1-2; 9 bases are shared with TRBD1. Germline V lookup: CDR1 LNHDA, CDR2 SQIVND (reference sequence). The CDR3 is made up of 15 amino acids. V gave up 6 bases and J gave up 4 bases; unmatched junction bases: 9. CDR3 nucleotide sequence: TGTGCCAGTAGCCGAACAGGGGGCGCATCCTATGGCTACACCTTC. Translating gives CASSRTGGASYGYTF. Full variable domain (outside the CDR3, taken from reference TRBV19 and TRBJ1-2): DGGITQSPKYLFRKEGQNVTLSCEQNLNHDAMYWYRQDPGQGLRLIYYSQIVNDFQKGDIAEGYSVSREKKESFPLTVTSAQKNPTAFYLCASSRTGGASYGYTFGSGTRLTVV.

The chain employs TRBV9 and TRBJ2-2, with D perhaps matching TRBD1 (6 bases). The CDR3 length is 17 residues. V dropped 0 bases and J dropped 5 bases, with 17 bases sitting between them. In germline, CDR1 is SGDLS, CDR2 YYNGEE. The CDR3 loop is CASSVGVGGSGTGELFF. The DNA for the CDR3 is TGTGCCAGCAGCGTAGGAGTAGGGGGATCAGGGACCGGGGAGCTGTTTTTT.

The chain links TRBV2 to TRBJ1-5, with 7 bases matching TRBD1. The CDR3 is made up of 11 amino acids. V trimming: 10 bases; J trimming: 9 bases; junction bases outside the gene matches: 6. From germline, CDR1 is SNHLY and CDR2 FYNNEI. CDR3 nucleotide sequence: TGTGCCACCCAGGGGGATGGGCCCCAGCATTTT. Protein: CATQGDGPQHF.

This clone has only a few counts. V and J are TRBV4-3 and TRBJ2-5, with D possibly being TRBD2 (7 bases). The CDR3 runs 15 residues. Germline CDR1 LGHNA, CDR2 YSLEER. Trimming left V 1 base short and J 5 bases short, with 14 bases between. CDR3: CASSQGRRGGETQYF. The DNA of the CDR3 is TGCGCCAGCAGCCAAGGACGCAGGGGAGGGGAGACCCAGTACTTC.

For the CDR3, the DNA is TGTGCCAGCAGCTTAGAACCAGGGGTTGGCTACACCTTC. Its translation is CASSLEPGVGYTF. V is TRBV7-2 and J is TRBJ1-2; D possibly corresponds to TRBD1 (6 bases). Deletions cut 1 base from V and 7 bases from J, with 10 bases between. The germline V gene has CDR1 SGHTA and CDR2 FQGNSA. This CDR3 is built from 13 residues.

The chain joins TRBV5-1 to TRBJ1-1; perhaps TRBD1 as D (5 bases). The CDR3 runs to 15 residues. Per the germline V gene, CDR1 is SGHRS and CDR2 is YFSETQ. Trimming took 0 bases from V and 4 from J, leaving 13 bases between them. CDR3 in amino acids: CASSLAPGRGTEAFF. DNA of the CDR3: TGCGCCAGCAGCTTGGCCCCGGGGAGGGGCACTGAAGCTTTCTTT.

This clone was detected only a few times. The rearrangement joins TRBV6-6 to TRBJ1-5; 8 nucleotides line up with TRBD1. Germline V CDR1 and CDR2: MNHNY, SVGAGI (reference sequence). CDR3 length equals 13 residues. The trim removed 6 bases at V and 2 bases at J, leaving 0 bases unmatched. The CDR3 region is CASRGQGNQPQHF. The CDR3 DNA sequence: TGTGCCAGCAGGGGACAGGGCAATCAGCCCCAGCATTTT.

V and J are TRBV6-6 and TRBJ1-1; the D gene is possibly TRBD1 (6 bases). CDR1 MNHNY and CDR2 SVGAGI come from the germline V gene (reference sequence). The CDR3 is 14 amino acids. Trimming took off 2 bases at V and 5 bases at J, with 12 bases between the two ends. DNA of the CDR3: TGTGCCAGCAGTTACCCTTTCGACAGGACTGAAGCTTTCTTT. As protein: CASSYPFDRTEAFF.

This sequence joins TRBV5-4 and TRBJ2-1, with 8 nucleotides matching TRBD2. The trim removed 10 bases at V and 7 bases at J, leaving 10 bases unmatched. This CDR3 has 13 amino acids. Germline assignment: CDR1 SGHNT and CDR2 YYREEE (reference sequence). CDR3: CAASNGGGNEQFF. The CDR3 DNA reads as TGTGCCGCGTCCAACGGGGGGGGGAATGAGCAGTTCTTC.

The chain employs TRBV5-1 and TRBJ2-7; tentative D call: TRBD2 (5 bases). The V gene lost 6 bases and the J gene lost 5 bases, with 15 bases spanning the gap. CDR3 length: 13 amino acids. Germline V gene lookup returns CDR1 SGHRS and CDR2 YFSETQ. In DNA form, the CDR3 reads TGCGCCAGCACTAGGCAGGTGGGAGACGAGCAGTACTTC. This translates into CASTRQVGDEQYF.

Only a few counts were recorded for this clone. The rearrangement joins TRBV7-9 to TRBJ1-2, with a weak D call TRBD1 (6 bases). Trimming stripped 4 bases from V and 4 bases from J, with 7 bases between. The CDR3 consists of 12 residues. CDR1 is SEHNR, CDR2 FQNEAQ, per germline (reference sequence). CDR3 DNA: TGTGCCAGCAGCTCGGACAGCTATGGCTACACCTTC. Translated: CASSSDSYGYTF.

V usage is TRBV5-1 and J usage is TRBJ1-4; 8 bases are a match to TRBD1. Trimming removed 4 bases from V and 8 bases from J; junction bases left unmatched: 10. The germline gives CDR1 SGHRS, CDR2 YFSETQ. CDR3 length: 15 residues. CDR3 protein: CASSMSDRGGEKLFF. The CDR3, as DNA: TGCGCCAGCAGCATGAGCGACAGGGGAGGCGAAAAACTGTTTTTT.

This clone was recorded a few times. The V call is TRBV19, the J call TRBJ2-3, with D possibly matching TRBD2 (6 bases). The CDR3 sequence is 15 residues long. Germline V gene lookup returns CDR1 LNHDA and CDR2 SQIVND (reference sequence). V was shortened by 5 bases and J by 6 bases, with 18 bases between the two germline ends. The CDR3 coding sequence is TGTGCCAGTAGTGCGCGGGGCTCCACGGGGGATACGCAGTATTTT. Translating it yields CASSARGSTGDTQYF.

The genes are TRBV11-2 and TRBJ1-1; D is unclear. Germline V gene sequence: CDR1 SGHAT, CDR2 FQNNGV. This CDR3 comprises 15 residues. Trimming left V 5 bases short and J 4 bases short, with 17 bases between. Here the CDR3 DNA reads TGTGCCAGCAGCCATTTTTCCTATGTCGGCACTGAAGCTTTCTTT. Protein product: CASSHFSYVGTEAFF.

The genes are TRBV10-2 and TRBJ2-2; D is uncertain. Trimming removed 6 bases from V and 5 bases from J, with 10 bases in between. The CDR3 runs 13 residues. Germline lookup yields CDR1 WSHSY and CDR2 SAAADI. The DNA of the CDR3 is TGCGCCAGCAGCCGATGGAGTACCGGGGAGCTGTTTTTT. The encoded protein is CASSRWSTGELFF.

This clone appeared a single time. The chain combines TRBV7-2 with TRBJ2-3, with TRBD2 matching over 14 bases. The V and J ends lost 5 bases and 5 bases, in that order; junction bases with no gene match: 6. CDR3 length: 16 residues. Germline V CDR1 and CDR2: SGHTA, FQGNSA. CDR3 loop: CASSIRLAGGIDTQYF. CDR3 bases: TGTGCCAGCAGCATCAGACTAGCGGGGGGGATAGATACGCAGTATTTT.

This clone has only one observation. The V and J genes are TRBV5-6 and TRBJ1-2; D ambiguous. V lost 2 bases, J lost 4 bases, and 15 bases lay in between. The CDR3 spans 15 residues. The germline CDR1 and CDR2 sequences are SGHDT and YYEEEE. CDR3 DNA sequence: TGTGCCAGCAGCTTCCGGGTGGCCCCCTCCTATGGCTACACCTTC. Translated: CASSFRVAPSYGYTF.

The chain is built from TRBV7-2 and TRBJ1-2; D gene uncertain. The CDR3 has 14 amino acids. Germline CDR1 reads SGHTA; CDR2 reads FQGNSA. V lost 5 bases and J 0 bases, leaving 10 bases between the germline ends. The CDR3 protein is CASSPGLPNYGYTF. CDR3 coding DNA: TGTGCCAGCAGCCCCGGTCTTCCTAACTATGGCTACACCTTC.